This T cell receptor beta chain was observed in a study of neoadjuvant nivolumab and ipilimumab in lung cancer. Study-wide findings and caveats: Blood richness before therapy tracked richness in tumors resected after neoadjuvant therapy. Compared with tumor-adjacent uninvolved lung, resected tumors showed greater richness and clonality. Only two of four nivolumab-treated tumors gained richness and clonality by surgery. TCR clonality did not significantly correlate with pathologic tumor regression.

Clones were read by immunoSEQ multiplex PCR, and TCRdb kept only the in-frame ones, dropping some. The sample carries some 43,000 clones, roughly 89% recorded once. V lost 5 bases to trimming and J lost 6 bases, with 14 bases between them. Per germline, CDR1 GTSNPN and CDR2 SVGIG (reference sequence). This CDR3 region has 13 residues. Points on this clone: The antigen remains undetermined.

The input for sequencing was blood, taken before neoadjuvant nivolumab, alone or with ipilimumab. The TCR comes from an adult with non-small cell lung cancer. Some clones in this sample may be carry-over from other donors' samples. This sequence joins TRBV30 and TRBJ1-3; D not certain. CDR3 sequence reads: CAWVPKNLNTIYF. The CDR3 bases are TGTGCCTGGGTCCCCAAGAACTTAAACACCATATATTTT.